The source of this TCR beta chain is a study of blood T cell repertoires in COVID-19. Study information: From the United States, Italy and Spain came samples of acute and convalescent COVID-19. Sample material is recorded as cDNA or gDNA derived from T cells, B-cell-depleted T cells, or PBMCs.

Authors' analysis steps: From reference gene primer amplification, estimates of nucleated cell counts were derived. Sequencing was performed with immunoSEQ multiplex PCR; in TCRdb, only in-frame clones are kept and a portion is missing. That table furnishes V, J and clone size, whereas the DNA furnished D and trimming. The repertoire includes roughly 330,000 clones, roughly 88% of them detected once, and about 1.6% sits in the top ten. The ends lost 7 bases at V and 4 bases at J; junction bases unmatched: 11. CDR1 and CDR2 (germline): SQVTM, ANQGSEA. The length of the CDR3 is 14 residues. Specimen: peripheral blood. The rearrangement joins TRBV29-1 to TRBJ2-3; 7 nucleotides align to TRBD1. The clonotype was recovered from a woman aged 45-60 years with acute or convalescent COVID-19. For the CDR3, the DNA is TGCAGCGGGAACCGACAGGGTGGGGCAGATACGCAGTATTTT. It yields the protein CSGNRQGGADTQYF.